These T cell receptor beta chains were read from a single sample in a study of tumor-infiltrating lymphocytes in primary liver carcinoma. TCRdb analysed the multiplex PCR reads with MiXCR anew, one entry per CDR3 protein. The profile covers tens of thousands of distinct CDR3 sequences, with less than 75% appearing a single time and 25% to 30% taken by the ten largest. The specimen sequenced was liver tumor tissue from sampling region 5. Receptors were obtained from a man aged 35-49 years with primary liver carcinoma and hepatitis B virus infection. Each CDR3 is given with its conserved first and last residue. The D gene is left open where the match is weak. Clone sizes are given selectively: once, few, many, or a class where the clone is expanded.

TRBV5-1,TRBJ2-3,many,TRBD2,TGCGCCAGCATAAAAGGTAGCGGGACTCCAACAGATACGCAGTATTTT,CASIKGSGTPTDTQYF
TRBV4-1,TRBJ2-1,medium-sized,-,TGCGCCAGCAGCCCACCTCTCGGGCCCTACAATGAGCAGTTCTTC,CASSPPLGPYNEQFF
TRBV29-1,TRBJ2-7,-,-,TGTGGCGGAAGGGTTGCCTACGATCAGTACTTC,CGGRVAYDQYF
TRBV28,TRBJ1-6,once,-,TGTGCCAGCAGTTTCAGGGGAGGATCATCCCTCCAATTT,CASSFRGGSSLQF
TRBV4-1,TRBJ2-3,-,-,TGCGCCAGCAGCCCAACACAACTAGTTGGACAAGATACGCAGTATTTT,CASSPTQLVGQDTQYF
TRBV28,TRBJ2-2,-,-,TGTGCCAGCAGTTTCCGGGAAGGATGGTCGAGCACTGGGGAGCTGTTTTTT,CASSFREGWSSTGELFF
TRBV20-1,TRBJ2-7,few,TRBD2,TGCAGTGCTAGAAATAGTCTAGCGGGGGCCTACGAGCAGTACTTC,CSARNSLAGAYEQYF
TRBV4-2,TRBJ2-7,-,TRBD2,TGTGCCAGCAGCCAAGCGGTAACTAGCGGGATCGTGCAGTACTTC,CASSQAVTSGIVQYF
TRBV6-5,TRBJ2-1,-,TRBD1,TGTGCCAGCAGTTCAACGGACAGGGGTTACGATCAGTTCTTC,CASSSTDRGYDQFF
TRBV7-9,TRBJ2-5,-,TRBD2,TGTGCCAGCAGCCCAGGGACTAGCGGGATCGTAAAATCAGAGACCCAGTACTTC,CASSPGTSGIVKSETQYF
TRBV6-5,TRBJ2-7,many,-,TGTGCCAGCAGTCAGGGGCCTGGCGAGCAGTACTTC,CASSQGPGEQYF
TRBV4-2,TRBJ2-7,-,-,TGTGCCAGCAGCCAAGCTATAACTAACGGGACCGAGCAGTACTTC,CASSQAITNGTEQYF
TRBV28,TRBJ2-3,-,-,TGTACCAGCAGTTTGTCCCCCCCGTGGGATACGCAGTATTTT,CTSSLSPPWDTQYF
TRBV9,TRBJ2-5,-,-,TGTGCCAGCAGCGTGTTTGCGGGGTTCCAAGAGACCCAGTACTTC,CASSVFAGFQETQYF
TRBV12-3/TRBV12-4,TRBJ2-1,-,-,TGTGCCAGCAGTCTTAGGGGAGCGAGAGAAGGCTCCTATAATGAGCAGTTCTTC,CASSLRGAREGSYNEQFF
TRBV11-2,TRBJ2-3,-,TRBD2,TGTCCCAGCAGCCTCGGGGGGAGCCTCGATTTGCAGTATTTT,CPSSLGGSLDLQYF
TRBV11-2,TRBJ2-1,-,TRBD2,TGTGCCAGCTGCTTTTGGGCTAGCGGGAAGGGGGGGTCCTACAATGGGCAGTTCTTC,CASCFWASGKGGSYNGQFF
TRBV2,TRBJ1-5,-,-,TGTGCCAGCAGGGCTCTGGGGGGGGGCAATCAGCCCCAGCATTTT,CASRALGGGNQPQHF
TRBV5-1,TRBJ2-2,-,-,TGCGCCAGCAGTTTGGCCGGGCAAACGGACACCGGGGAGCTGTTTTTT,CASSLAGQTDTGELFF
TRBV5-6,TRBJ1-2,-,-,TGTGCCAGCAGCATTAGTCCATGGGGTGGCTATGGCTACACCTTC,CASSISPWGGYGYTF
TRBV6-1,TRBJ2-6,-,TRBD2,TGTCCCAGCAGTCTCGGTGGCGGGGGGGCCAACGTCCTGATTTTC,CPSSLGGGGANVLIF
TRBV30,TRBJ2-2,few,TRBD2,TGTGCCTGGGGGGGGACTAGCGGGGCCACCGGGGAGCTGTTTTTT,CAWGGTSGATGELFF
TRBV7-9,TRBJ2-1,many,TRBD1,TGTGCCAGCATCCCCTCCGGGACAGGGGGTATCGATGAGCAGTTCTTC,CASIPSGTGGIDEQFF
TRBV5-1,TRBJ1-2,many,-,TGCGCCAGCAGCCCACAGGGTAATGGCTACACCTTC,CASSPQGNGYTF
TRBV6-1,TRBJ2-3,-,-,TGTACCAGCAGGAAGAGCTATCAGGGATCTGCGTTATGGGATACACAGTATTTT,CTSRKSYQGSALWDTQYF
TRBV28,TRBJ2-7,-,TRBD2,TGTGCCAGCAGCAGACTAGCGGGACTTTACGAGCAGTACTTC,CASSRLAGLYEQYF
TRBV12-3/TRBV12-4,TRBJ2-5,-,-,TGTGCCAGCAGTTTAGGGCAGATTCTAGAGACCCAGTACTTC,CASSLGQILETQYF
TRBV6-1,TRBJ2-2,many,-,TGTGCCGTAAAAGGGCCAGGAGGGAACACCGGGGAGCTGTTTTTT,CAVKGPGGNTGELFF
TRBV2,TRBJ1-2,once,-,TGTACCATTGTCAGGGGCCTGGGCCGCCTCGGCTACACCTTC,CTIVRGLGRLGYTF
TRBV12-3/TRBV12-4,TRBJ2-1,-,-,TGTGCATGCAGTATTACCGGGACTTCCAATGAGCAGTTCTTC,CACSITGTSNEQFF
TRBV6-5,TRBJ1-1,-,-,TGTGCCAGCAATTACCCGACCGGGGCTGAAGCTTTCTTT,CASNYPTGAEAFF
TRBV29-1,TRBJ1-4,many,-,TGCAGCGTTGATCAGGGGAAGGGTGAAAAACTGTTTTTT,CSVDQGKGEKLFF
TRBV11-2,TRBJ2-5,-,-,TGTGCCAGTAGCTCAGGGAGTAGCGGCCCGGGGGAGACCCAGTATTTC,CASSSGSSGPGETQYF